This entry lists 13 T cell receptor beta chains sequenced from one sample in a study of blood T cells in healthy people across ages. It was with a sample-barcoded 5' primer and a J-beta primer mix that a second PCR of roughly 7 to 11 cycles was run. TCRdb called the 5' RACE reads again in MiXCR, with one record for every CDR3 protein. The repertoire holds about 900,000 distinct CDR3 sequences, with about 48% as singletons. The sample was blood. The receptors come from a man aged 30-40 years in good health.

This clonotype was counted ten times or more. The chain is built from TRBV5-1 and TRBJ2-7; D call uncertain. Germline-derived CDR1 and CDR2 are SGHRS and YFSETQ. Trimming shortened V by 4 bases and J by 2 bases, and 7 bases separated the two germline ends. This CDR3 spans 12 amino acids. CDR3 loop: CASSVKAYEQYF. DNA for the CDR3: TGCGCCAGCAGCGTTAAGGCCTACGAGCAGTACTTC.

This chain connects TRBV6-6 to TRBJ1-2, with TRBD1 matching 7 bases. The CDR3 spans 14 residues. After removal of 6 bases from V and 0 bases from J, the junction contained 4 bases not matched to a gene. Germline loops: CDR1 MNHNY, CDR2 SVGAGI (reference sequence). CDR3 sequence: CASRGQKANYGYTF. CDR3 nucleotide sequence: TGTGCCAGCAGGGGACAGAAGGCTAACTATGGCTACACCTTC.

This chain joins TRBV6-6 and TRBJ2-3; 7 nucleotides agree with TRBD2. This CDR3 is built from 15 residues. Germline values: CDR1 MNHNY, CDR2 SVGAGI (reference sequence). With V trimmed by 0 bases and J by 5 bases, 5 bases remained unmatched. CDR3 residues: CASSYSRASGDTQYF. CDR3 sequence (DNA): TGTGCCAGCAGTTACTCTCGGGCTAGCGGAGATACGCAGTATTTT.

This clonotype was counted only a few times. The rearrangement uses TRBV20-1 and TRBJ1-2; 12 nucleotides agree with TRBD1. With V trimmed by 3 bases and J by 4 bases, 3 bases remained unmatched. The CDR3 sequence is 14 residues long. Germline CDR1 is DFQATT and CDR2 is SNEGSKA (reference sequence). The DNA of the CDR3 is TGCAGTGCTAGGGGACAGGGGGCGGTCTATGGCTACACCTTC. Its protein is CSARGQGAVYGYTF.

With respect to this clonotype: One end of the junction fails to match germline, which may point to a read error. V and J are TRBV4-1 and TRBJ2-1, with D perhaps being TRBD1 or TRBD2 (6 bases each). This CDR3 region has 17 residues. Germline V CDR1 and CDR2: MGHRA, YSYEKL. The DNA of the CDR3 is TGCGCCTGCAGCCGGAGGGGGTTGGTCGTCTCCTACAATGGGCAGTTCTTC. Translated, it gives CACSRRGLVVSYNGQFF.

The chain recombines TRBV4-1 with TRBJ1-2; 7 bases fit TRBD1. CDR1 MGHRA and CDR2 YSYEKL come from the germline V gene. The CDR3 extends over 15 amino acids. V was clipped by 1 base and J by 5 bases; unmatched bases: 7. CDR3 loop: CASSQGQGGWYGYTF. The CDR3 bases are TGCGCCAGCAGCCAAGGACAGGGTGGATGGTATGGCTACACCTTC.

The sample holds a few counts of this clonotype. The J gene is TRBJ1-1, the V gene TRBV10-3; no definite D call. This CDR3 contains 14 residues. Per germline, CDR1 ENHRY and CDR2 SYGVKD. V lost 0 bases, J lost 11 bases, and 16 bases lay in between. CDR3 loop: CAISESELSSGAFF. For the CDR3, the DNA is TGTGCCATCAGTGAGTCGGAATTGAGTTCGGGGGCTTTCTTT.

The V gene is TRBV6-1, the J gene TRBJ2-5; 12 positions agree with TRBD1. Germline V gives CDR1 MNHNS, CDR2 SASEGT. The CDR3 covers 16 residues. V shed 7 bases, J shed 5 bases, and the junction held 11 bases outside the gene matches. CDR3 DNA sequence: TGTGCCAGCACGAGAAGGGACAGGGGGCTAGAGGAGACCCAGTACTTC. It yields the protein CASTRRDRGLEETQYF.

This chain connects TRBV7-8 to TRBJ2-1; D is unclear. Between the trimmed V and J ends, which lost 1 base and 6 bases, there was a span of 7 bases. The V gene's germline CDR1 is SGHVS and CDR2 FQNEAQ. The CDR3 spans 13 residues. DNA for the CDR3: TGTGCCAGCAGCTTAGACTACCTCAATGAGCAGTTCTTC. Its protein is CASSLDYLNEQFF. Together with reference TRBV7-8 and TRBJ2-1, the CDR3 gives the full variable domain: GAGVSQSPRYKVAKRGQDVALRCDPISGHVSLFWYQQALGQGPEFLTYFQNEAQLDKSGLPSDRFFAERPEGSVSTLKIQRTQQEDSAVYLCASSLDYLNEQFFGPGTRLTVL.

This clonotype was seen more than once but under ten times. The chain's CDR3 is CASSRGDREHLYGYTF. CDR3 coding DNA: TGTGCCAGCAGCCGGGGGGATCGGGAACACCTCTATGGCTACACCTTC. The gene calls are TRBV12-3 or TRBV12-4 and TRBJ1-2, with D possibly matching TRBD1 (5 bases). CDR3 length: 16 amino acids. The V end was cut by 6 bases, the J end by 4 bases, with 21 bases between.

Remarks on this clonotype: An end of the junction differs from the germline gene, which may be a read error. V gene TRBV20-1 combines with J gene TRBJ2-7; 9 nucleotides align to TRBD2. The CDR3 extends over 14 amino acids. CDR1 DFQATT and CDR2 SNEGSKA come from the germline V gene (reference sequence). CDR3 residues: CSAGDMRGGPGQYF. CDR3 nucleotide sequence: TGCAGTGCTGGAGATATGCGGGGGGGCCCCGGGCAGTACTTC.

Many counts were recorded for this clonotype. The chain links TRBV4-2 to TRBJ2-3, with 7 bases aligning to TRBD1. CDR1 and CDR2 from the germline V gene are LGHNA and YNFKEQ. Germline trimming cut 3 bases from V and 0 bases from J; bases unmatched to any gene: 6. The CDR3 covers 16 residues. CDR3 DNA: TGTGCCAGCAGCCAGATGCAGACAGGGAGCACAGATACGCAGTATTTT. Its protein is CASSQMQTGSTDTQYF.

In its sample, this clonotype was seen many times. V gene TRBV10-3 combines with J gene TRBJ2-7; D may match TRBD1 or TRBD2 (5 bases each). V was clipped by 4 bases and J by 3 bases, with 13 bases between them. Germline V gene lookup returns CDR1 ENHRY and CDR2 SYGVKD. The CDR3 is made up of 14 amino acids. The CDR3 bases are TGTGCCATCAGTGGGGGAGCCGACAGCTACGAGCAGTACTTC. Amino acid sequence: CAISGGADSYEQYF.